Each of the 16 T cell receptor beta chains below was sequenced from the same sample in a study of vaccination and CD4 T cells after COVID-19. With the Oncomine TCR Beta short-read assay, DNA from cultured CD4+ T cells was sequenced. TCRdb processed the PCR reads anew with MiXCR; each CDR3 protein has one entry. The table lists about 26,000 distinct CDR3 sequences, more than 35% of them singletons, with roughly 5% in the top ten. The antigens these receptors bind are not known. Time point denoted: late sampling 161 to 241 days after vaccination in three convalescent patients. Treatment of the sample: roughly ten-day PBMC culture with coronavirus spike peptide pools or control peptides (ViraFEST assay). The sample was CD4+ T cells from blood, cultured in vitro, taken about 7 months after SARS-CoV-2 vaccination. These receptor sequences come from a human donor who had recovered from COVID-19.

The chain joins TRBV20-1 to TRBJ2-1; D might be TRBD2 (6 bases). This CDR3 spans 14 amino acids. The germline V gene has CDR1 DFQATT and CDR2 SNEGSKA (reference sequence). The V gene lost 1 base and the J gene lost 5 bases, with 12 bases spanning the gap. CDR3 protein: CSARVSGADNEQFF. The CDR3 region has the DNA TGCAGTGCTAGAGTTAGCGGAGCCGACAATGAGCAGTTCTTC.

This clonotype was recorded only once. CDR3 residues: CASSLGAGPPTDTQYF. The CDR3 nucleotides read TGTGCCAGCAGCTTAGGGGCAGGTCCACCCACAGATACGCAGTATTTT. V gene TRBV11-3 combines with J gene TRBJ2-3; no clear D. The CDR3 has 16 residues. The V gene's germline CDR1 is SGHNT and CDR2 YENEEA. The germline V and J ends were trimmed by 1 base and 2 bases, with 13 bases remaining between them.

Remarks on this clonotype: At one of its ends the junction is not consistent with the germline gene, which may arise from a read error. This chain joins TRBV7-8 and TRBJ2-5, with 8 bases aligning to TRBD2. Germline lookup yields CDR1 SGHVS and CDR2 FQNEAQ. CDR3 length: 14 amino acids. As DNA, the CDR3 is TGTACCAGCAGCGTTACTAGCGGTGAGGCAACCCAGTACTTC. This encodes CTSSVTSGEATQYF. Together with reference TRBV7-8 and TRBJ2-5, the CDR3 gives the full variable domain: GAGVSQSPRYKVAKRGQDVALRCDPISGHVSLFWYQQALGQGPEFLTYFQNEAQLDKSGLPSDRFFAERPEGSVSTLKIQRTQQEDSAVYLCTSSVTSGEATQYFGPGTRLLVL.

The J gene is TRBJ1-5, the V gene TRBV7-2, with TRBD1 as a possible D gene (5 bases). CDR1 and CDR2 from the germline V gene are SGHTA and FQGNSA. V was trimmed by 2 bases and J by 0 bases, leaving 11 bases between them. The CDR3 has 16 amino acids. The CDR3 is CASSLLTGDSNQPQHF. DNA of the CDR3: TGTGCCAGCAGCTTACTTACAGGCGATAGCAATCAGCCCCAGCATTTT.

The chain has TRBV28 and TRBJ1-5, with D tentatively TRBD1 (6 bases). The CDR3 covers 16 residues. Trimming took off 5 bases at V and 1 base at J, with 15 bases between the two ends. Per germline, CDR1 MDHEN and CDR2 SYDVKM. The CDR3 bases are TGTGCCAGCAGTACCTACAGGGTAGGGAGCAATCAGCCCCAGCATTTT. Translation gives CASSTYRVGSNQPQHF.

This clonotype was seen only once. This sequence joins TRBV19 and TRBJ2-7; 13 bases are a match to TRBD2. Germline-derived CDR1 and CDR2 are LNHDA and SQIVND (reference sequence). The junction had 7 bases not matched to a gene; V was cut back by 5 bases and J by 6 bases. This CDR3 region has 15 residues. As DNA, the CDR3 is TGTGCCAGTAGTCCACTAGCGGGAGGGCCATCCGAGCAGTACTTC. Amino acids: CASSPLAGGPSEQYF. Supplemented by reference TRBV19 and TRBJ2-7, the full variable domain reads DGGITQSPKYLFRKEGQNVTLSCEQNLNHDAMYWYRQDPGQGLRLIYYSQIVNDFQKGDIAEGYSVSREKKESFPLTVTSAQKNPTAFYLCASSPLAGGPSEQYFGPGTRLTVT.

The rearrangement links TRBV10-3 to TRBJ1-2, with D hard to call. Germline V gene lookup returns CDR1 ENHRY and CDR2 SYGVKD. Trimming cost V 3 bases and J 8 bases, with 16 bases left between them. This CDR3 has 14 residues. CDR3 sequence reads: CAISDTGPEEGYTF. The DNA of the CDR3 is TGTGCCATCAGTGATACGGGTCCCGAGGAGGGCTACACCTTC.

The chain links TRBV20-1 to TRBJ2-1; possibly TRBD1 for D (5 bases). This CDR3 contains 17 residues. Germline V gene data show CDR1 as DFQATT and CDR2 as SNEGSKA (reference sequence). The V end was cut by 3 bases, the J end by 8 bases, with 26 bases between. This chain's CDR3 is CSARGTRRARKGDEQFF. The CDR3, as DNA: TGCAGTGCTAGGGGAACTCGACGGGCCAGAAAAGGGGATGAGCAGTTCTTC.

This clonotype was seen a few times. CDR3 nucleotides: TGTGCCAGCACCAAAGGGACTAGCGGAAACCAAGAGACCCAGTACTTC. It yields the protein CASTKGTSGNQETQYF. The chain combines TRBV6-1 with TRBJ2-5, with 11 bases that match TRBD2. Germline CDR1 and CDR2: MNHNS and SASEGT. Trimming removed 7 bases from V and 0 bases from J; junction bases left unmatched: 7. The CDR3 contains 16 residues.

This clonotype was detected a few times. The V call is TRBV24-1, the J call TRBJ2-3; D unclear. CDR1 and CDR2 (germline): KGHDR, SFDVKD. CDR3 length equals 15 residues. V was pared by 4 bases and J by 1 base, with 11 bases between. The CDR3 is CATSDGQLRTDTQYF. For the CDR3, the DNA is TGTGCCACCAGTGACGGGCAGCTCCGCACAGATACGCAGTATTTT.

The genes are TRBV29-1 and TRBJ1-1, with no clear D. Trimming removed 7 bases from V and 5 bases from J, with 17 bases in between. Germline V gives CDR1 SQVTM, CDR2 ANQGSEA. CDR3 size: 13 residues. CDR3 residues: CSARRKAGTEAFF. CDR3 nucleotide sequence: TGCAGCGCCCGACGGAAGGCGGGGACTGAAGCTTTCTTT.

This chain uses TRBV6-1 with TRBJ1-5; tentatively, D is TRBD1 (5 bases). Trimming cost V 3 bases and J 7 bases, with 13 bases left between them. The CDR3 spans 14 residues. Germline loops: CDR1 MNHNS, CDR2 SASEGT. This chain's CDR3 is CASSDGDAIQPQHF. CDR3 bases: TGTGCCAGCAGTGATGGGGACGCAATCCAGCCCCAGCATTTT.

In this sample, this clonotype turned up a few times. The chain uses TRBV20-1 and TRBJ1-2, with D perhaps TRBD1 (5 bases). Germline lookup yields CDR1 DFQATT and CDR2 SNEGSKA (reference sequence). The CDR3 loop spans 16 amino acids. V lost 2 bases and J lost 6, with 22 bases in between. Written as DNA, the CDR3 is TGCAGTGCTAGAATCGATCCAGGGTCGCATCGGGATGGCTACACCTTC. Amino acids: CSARIDPGSHRDGYTF.

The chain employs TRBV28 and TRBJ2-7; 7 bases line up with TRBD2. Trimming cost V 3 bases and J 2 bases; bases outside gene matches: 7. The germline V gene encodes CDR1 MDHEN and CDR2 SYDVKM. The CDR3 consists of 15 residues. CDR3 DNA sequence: TGTGCCAGCAGTTTTCGGGGGAGGGCCGCCTACGAGCAGTACTTC. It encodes CASSFRGRAAYEQYF. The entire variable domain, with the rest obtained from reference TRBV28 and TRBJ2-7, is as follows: DVKVTQSSRYLVKRTGEKVFLECVQDMDHENMFWYRQDPGLGLRLIYFSYDVKMKEKGDIPEGYSVSREKKERFSLILESASTNQTSMYLCASSFRGRAAYEQYFGPGTRLTVT.

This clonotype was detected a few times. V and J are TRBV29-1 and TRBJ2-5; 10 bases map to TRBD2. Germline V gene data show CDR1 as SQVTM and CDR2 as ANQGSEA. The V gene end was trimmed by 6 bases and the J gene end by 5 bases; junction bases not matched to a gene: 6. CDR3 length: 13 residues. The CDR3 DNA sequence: TGCAGCGTCGCTAGCGGGAGATGGGAGACCCAGTACTTC. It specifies CSVASGRWETQYF.

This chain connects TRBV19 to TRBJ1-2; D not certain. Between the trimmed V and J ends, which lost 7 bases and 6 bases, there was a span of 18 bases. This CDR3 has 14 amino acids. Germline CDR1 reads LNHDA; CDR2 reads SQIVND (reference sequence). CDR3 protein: CASTPDGRYDGYTF. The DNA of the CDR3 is TGTGCCAGTACCCCGGACGGCCGCTATGATGGCTACACCTTC.